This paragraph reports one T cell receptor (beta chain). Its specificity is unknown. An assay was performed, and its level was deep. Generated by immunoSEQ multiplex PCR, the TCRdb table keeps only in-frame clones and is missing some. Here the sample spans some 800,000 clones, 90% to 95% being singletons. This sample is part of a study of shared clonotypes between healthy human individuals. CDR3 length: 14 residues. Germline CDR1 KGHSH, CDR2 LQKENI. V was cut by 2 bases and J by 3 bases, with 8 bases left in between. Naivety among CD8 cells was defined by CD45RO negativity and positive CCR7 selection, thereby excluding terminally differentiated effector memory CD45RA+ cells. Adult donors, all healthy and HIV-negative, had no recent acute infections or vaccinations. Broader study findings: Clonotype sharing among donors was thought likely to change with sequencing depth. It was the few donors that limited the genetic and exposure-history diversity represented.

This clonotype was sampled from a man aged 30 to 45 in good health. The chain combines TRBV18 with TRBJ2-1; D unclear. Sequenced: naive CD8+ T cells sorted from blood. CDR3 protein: CASSPSQNYNEQFF. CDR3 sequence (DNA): TGTGCCAGCTCACCAAGCCAGAACTACAATGAGCAGTTCTTC.